This TCR beta chain was sequenced for a study of blood T cell repertoires in COVID-19. In the original workflow: By means of reference gene primer amplification, nucleated cell counts were estimated. Clones were sequenced by immunoSEQ multiplex PCR, and TCRdb holds only the in-frame ones, with some missing. V, J and clone size reflect that table, while D and trimming were determined from the DNA. This table has around 80,000 clones, about 85% appearing once. The V and J ends lost 2 bases and 4 bases, in that order; junction bases with no gene match: 3. Germline V gene data show CDR1 as LNHDA and CDR2 as SQIVND (reference sequence). The CDR3 length is 17 residues.

The V and J genes are TRBV19 and TRBJ2-1, with 15 bases matching TRBD2. The sequence derives from a human donor in a cohort sampled during active COVID-19. Sample: peripheral blood. CDR3 DNA: TGTGCCAGTAGTATATGGGGGACTAGCGGGGGGTACAATGAGCAGTTCTTC. Its translation: CASSIWGTSGGYNEQFF.